The rows below give T cell receptor beta chains drawn from one sample of a study of shared clonotypes between healthy human individuals. Sequencing used immunoSEQ multiplex PCR; TCRdb keeps in-frame clones, though not all of them. The data contain under 550,000 clones, 90% to 96% of them singletons. Sequences were obtained from naive CD4+ T cells sorted from blood. The receptors derive from a woman in her 30s in good health. The CDR3 runs from the conserved cysteine through the conserved F or W. D genes are given only for firm matches. A clone size is listed for some rows: how often the clone was seen (once, few, many), or a class if it is expanded.

17,NA,TRBD2,TRBV7-6,NA,CASSLGGLAGGSGEQYF
14,TRBJ2-7,NA,TRBV18,NA,CASSPVQGSYEQYF
14,TRBJ1-2,TRBD1,TRBV10-3,NA,CATGGTGESGGYTF
11,TRBJ2-7,NA,TRBV4-1,NA,CASSQDIEQYF
14,TRBJ1-4,TRBD1,TRBV27,NA,CASSRTGGPEKLFF
15,TRBJ1-5,NA,TRBV19,NA,CASSIGRNVGQPQHF
16,TRBJ1-6,NA,TRBV18,NA,CASSPQEGPRDSPLHF
13,TRBJ2-1,NA,TRBV28,NA,CASSLEAGSGQFF
14,TRBJ2-3,NA,TRBV19,NA,CASSGRDSTNTQYF
15,NA,NA,TRBV15,NA,CATTKSTAEAYEQYF
15,TRBJ2-2,NA,TRBV28,NA,CASRAAWGVTGELFF
13,TRBJ2-2,NA,TRBV19,NA,CASSIQVSGELFF
15,TRBJ1-2,NA,TRBV6-4,once,CASSDSTRGRSGYTF
15,TRBJ1-2,NA,TRBV29-1,NA,CSVGGKALELSGYTF
13,TRBJ1-2,NA,TRBV27,NA,CASSLAGSVGYTF
14,TRBJ2-5,TRBD1,TRBV15,NA,CATSRDRGRETQYF
14,TRBJ1-3,TRBD1,TRBV9,NA,CASSAGDSRNTIYF
14,TRBJ1-1,NA,TRBV6-5,once,CASRRVLGDTEAFF
18,TRBJ1-2,TRBD1,TRBV7-9,NA,CASSQKITRDREDYGYTF
20,TRBJ2-3,TRBD2,TRBV5-1,NA,CASRMKSGLQRGNSTDTQYF
15,TRBJ2-7,TRBD2,TRBV11-2,NA,CASSMGLITSYEQYF
14,TRBJ1-2,NA,TRBV28,NA,CASSSIPGNYGYTF
14,TRBJ2-7,TRBD2,TRBV28,once,CASSPGTRTGEQYF
15,TRBJ2-7,NA,TRBV11-2,NA,CASTLGRGLSYEQYF
14,TRBJ2-5,TRBD1,TRBV2,NA,CASSATGQLKTQYF
14,TRBJ2-7,TRBD2,TRBV2,NA,CASKRDSGGYEQYF
14,TRBJ2-7,NA,TRBV7-3,NA,CASSQTGGSYEQYF
14,TRBJ2-7,TRBD1,TRBV7-6,NA,CASSSRDRGGEQYF
14,TRBJ1-5,NA,TRBV7-8,NA,CATAQGNSNQPQHF